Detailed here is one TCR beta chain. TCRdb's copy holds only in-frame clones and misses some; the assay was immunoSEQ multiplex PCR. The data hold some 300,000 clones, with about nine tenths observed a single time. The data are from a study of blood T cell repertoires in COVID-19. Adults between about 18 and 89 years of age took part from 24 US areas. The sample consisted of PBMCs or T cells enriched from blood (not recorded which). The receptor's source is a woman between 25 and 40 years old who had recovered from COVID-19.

The chain's CDR3 is CATSRDQGPYEQYF. The CDR3, as DNA: TGTGCCACCAGCAGAGATCAGGGGCCTTACGAGCAGTACTTC. The chain couples TRBV15 to TRBJ2-7; D is possibly TRBD1 (6 bases). V lost 0 bases, J lost 4 bases, and 10 bases lay in between. From germline, CDR1 is LNHNV and CDR2 YYDKDF (reference sequence). The CDR3 spans 14 residues.